The 14 T cell receptor beta chains given below trace back to one sample, sequenced in a study of blood T cell repertoires in COVID-19. Measured with immunoSEQ multiplex PCR; TCRdb has only the in-frame clones, and not every one. Here the sample spans about 74,000 clones, about four fifths being singletons. The sample comprised peripheral blood. The receptor set was obtained from a human donor in a cohort sampled during active COVID-19.

V is TRBV19 and J is TRBJ1-5; D is uncertain. Germline CDR1 is LNHDA and CDR2 is SQIVND (reference sequence). The CDR3 length is 14 residues. V gave up 2 bases and J gave up 3 bases, with 8 bases separating them. CDR3 nucleotides: TGTGCCAGTAGTATACTGAGGGTCAATCAGCCCCAGCATTTT. It codes for CASSILRVNQPQHF.

This chain's CDR3 is CASRAELTSPLHF. The DNA of the CDR3 is TGTGCCAGCAGAGCCGAATTAACTTCACCCCTCCACTTT. This chain links TRBV3-1 (or the pseudogene TRBV3-2) with TRBJ1-6; D gene uncertain. Germline CDR1 and CDR2: LGHDT and YNNKEL (reference sequence). The ends were cut back, 6 bases at V and 9 bases at J, with 12 bases in the middle. This CDR3 is 13 amino acids long.

The chain carries TRBV5-5 and TRBJ2-1, with 9 positions matching TRBD1. Trimming removed 5 bases from V and 5 bases from J; junction bases left unmatched: 11. The germline V gene encodes CDR1 SGHKS and CDR2 YYEKEE (reference sequence). The CDR3 is 16 amino acids. CDR3: CASRAGTGLGNNEQFF. CDR3 DNA: TGTGCCAGCAGGGCCGGGACAGGGCTTGGAAACAATGAGCAGTTCTTC. Supplemented by reference TRBV5-5 and TRBJ2-1, the full variable domain reads DAGVTQSPTHLIKTRGQQVTLRCSPISGHKSVSWYQQVLGQGPQFIFQYYEKEERGRGNFPDRFSARQFPNYSSELNVNALLLGDSALYLCASRAGTGLGNNEQFFGPGTRLTVL.

V and J are TRBV3-1 (or the pseudogene TRBV3-2) and TRBJ2-2, with 9 positions matching TRBD2. Germline trimming cut 0 bases from V and 4 bases from J; bases unmatched to any gene: 6. The CDR3 totals 17 residues. CDR1 LGHDT and CDR2 YNNKEL come from the germline V gene (reference sequence). The CDR3 protein is CASSQEFGGGATGELFF. CDR3 bases: TGTGCCAGCAGCCAAGAGTTTGGCGGGGGGGCCACCGGGGAGCTGTTTTTT.

The chain combines TRBV7-3 with TRBJ2-2; D possibly corresponds to TRBD2 (6 bases). This CDR3 has 16 amino acids. The ends were cut back, 5 bases at V and 3 bases at J, with 16 bases in the middle. Germline CDR1 SGHTA, CDR2 FQGTGA. The CDR3 DNA reads TGTGCCAGCAGCCCCCCGGGCGGGACTCACACCGGGGAGCTGTTTTTT. Translated: CASSPPGGTHTGELFF.

The rearrangement joins TRBV27 to TRBJ1-6; D might be TRBD1 (6 bases). Germline-derived CDR1 and CDR2 are MNHEY and SMNVEV (reference sequence). CDR3 size: 16 residues. V was pared by 5 bases and J by 8 bases, with 19 bases between. CDR3 protein: CASSRTYRVIDSPLHF. The CDR3 DNA reads as TGTGCCAGCAGTCGAACCTACAGGGTTATAGATTCACCCCTCCACTTT.

The genes are TRBV5-1 and TRBJ1-2; the match to TRBD1 covers 7 bases. Germline trimming cut 3 bases from V and 4 bases from J; bases unmatched to any gene: 6. Per the germline V gene, CDR1 is SGHRS and CDR2 is YFSETQ. CDR3 length: 14 amino acids. The CDR3 protein is CASSSGTAIYGYTF. The CDR3 DNA follows: TGCGCCAGCAGCTCCGGGACAGCAATCTATGGCTACACCTTC.

This chain links TRBV13 with TRBJ2-7, with 11 bases lining up with TRBD1. CDR1 PRHDT and CDR2 FYEKMQ come from the germline V gene (reference sequence). CDR3 length equals 16 residues. V lost 4 bases and J lost 4; bases outside the gene matches: 9. The CDR3 loop is CASSSRRTGGRYEQYF. The CDR3 nucleotides are TGTGCCAGCAGCTCTCGTCGGACAGGGGGCAGGTACGAGCAGTACTTC. The complete variable domain, with remaining parts taken from reference TRBV13 and TRBJ2-7, reads AAGVIQSPRHLIKEKRETATLKCYPIPRHDTVYWYQQGPGQDPQFLISFYEKMQSDKGSIPDRFSAQQFSDYHSELNMSSLELGDSALYFCASSSRRTGGRYEQYFGPGTRLTVT.

The J gene is TRBJ1-2, the V gene TRBV2; 7 nucleotides match TRBD1. Losses at the gene ends were 8 bases for V and 4 bases for J; bases not matched to a gene: 7. Germline CDR1 reads SNHLY; CDR2 reads FYNNEI. The CDR3 extends over 13 amino acids. The CDR3 protein is CASQQGFGYGYTF. CDR3 bases: TGTGCCAGCCAACAGGGGTTTGGCTATGGCTACACCTTC.

The chain carries TRBV5-1 and TRBJ2-5; no clear D gene. V shed 0 bases and J shed 5 bases, with 8 bases lying between them. CDR1 and CDR2 (germline): SGHRS, YFSETQ. The CDR3 consists of 13 residues. The CDR3 reads CASSLVSRETQYF. In DNA, the CDR3 is TGCGCCAGCAGCTTGGTATCTCGGGAGACCCAGTACTTC.

The chain employs TRBV6-6 and TRBJ1-2; the D is unclear. With 0 bases removed from V and 4 bases from J, the gap between germline ends came to 15 bases. The germline CDR1 and CDR2 sequences are MNHNY and SVGAGI (reference sequence). This CDR3 contains 16 residues. The CDR3 bases are TGTGCCAGCAGTTACTCGAAACGGGGAGAGGTCTATGGCTACACCTTC. It yields the protein CASSYSKRGEVYGYTF.

V gene TRBV5-1 combines with J gene TRBJ1-1, with D uncertain. CDR3 length: 15 amino acids. CDR1 and CDR2 from the germline V gene are SGHRS and YFSETQ. V gave up 0 bases and J gave up 0 bases, with 9 bases separating them. The CDR3 spells CASSLEWALNTEAFF. CDR3 sequence (DNA): TGCGCCAGCAGCTTGGAATGGGCTTTGAACACTGAAGCTTTCTTT. Complete variable domain (other parts from reference TRBV5-1 and TRBJ1-1): KAGVTQTPRYLIKTRGQQVTLSCSPISGHRSVSWYQQTPGQGLQFLFEYFSETQRNKGNFPGRFSGRQFSNSRSEMNVSTLELGDSALYLCASSLEWALNTEAFFGQGTRLTVV.

The gene calls are TRBV7-2 and TRBJ2-1, with 13 bases aligning to TRBD2. After removal of 5 bases from V and 7 bases from J, the junction contained 8 bases not matched to a gene. Germline V gives CDR1 SGHTA, CDR2 FQGNSA. CDR3 length: 16 amino acids. CDR3 coding DNA: TGTGCCAGCAGCGCAACTAGCGGGGGGGCGGCTAATGAGCAGTTCTTC. Translated, it gives CASSATSGGAANEQFF.

The table lists this clone with a count of one. This chain joins TRBV3-1 (or the pseudogene TRBV3-2) and TRBJ2-1, with D perhaps TRBD1 (6 bases). CDR3 size: 16 residues. Trimming left V 5 bases short and J 1 base short, with 15 bases between. Germline V gene sequence: CDR1 LGHDT, CDR2 YNNKEL (reference sequence). CDR3 coding DNA: TGTGCCAGCAGCGCACCCGGGACACGGTCCTACAATGAGCAGTTCTTC. It encodes CASSAPGTRSYNEQFF.